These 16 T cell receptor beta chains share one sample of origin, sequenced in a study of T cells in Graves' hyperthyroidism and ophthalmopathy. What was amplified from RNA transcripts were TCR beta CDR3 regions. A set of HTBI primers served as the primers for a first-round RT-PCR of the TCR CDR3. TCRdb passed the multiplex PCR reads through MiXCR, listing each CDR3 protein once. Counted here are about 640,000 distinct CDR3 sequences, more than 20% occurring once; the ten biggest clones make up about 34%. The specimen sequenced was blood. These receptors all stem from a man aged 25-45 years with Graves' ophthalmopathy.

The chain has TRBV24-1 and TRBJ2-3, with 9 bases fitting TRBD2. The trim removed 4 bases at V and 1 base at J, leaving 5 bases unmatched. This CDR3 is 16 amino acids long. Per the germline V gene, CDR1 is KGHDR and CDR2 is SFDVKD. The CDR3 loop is CATSDAGLAGTDTQYF. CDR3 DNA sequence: TGTGCCACCAGTGACGCGGGACTAGCCGGCACAGATACGCAGTATTTT.

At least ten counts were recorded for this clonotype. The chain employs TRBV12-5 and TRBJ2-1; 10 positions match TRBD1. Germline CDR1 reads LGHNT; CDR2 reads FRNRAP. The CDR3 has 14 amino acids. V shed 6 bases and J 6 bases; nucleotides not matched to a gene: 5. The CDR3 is CASGEGQGSNEQFF. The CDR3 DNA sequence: TGTGCTAGTGGGGAGGGACAGGGGTCCAATGAGCAGTTCTTC. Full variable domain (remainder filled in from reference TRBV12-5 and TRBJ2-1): DARVTQTPRHKVTEMGQEVTMRCQPILGHNTVFWYRQTMMQGLELLAYFRNRAPLDDSGMPKDRFSAEMPDATLATLKIQPSEPRDSAVYFCASGEGQGSNEQFFGPGTRLTVL.

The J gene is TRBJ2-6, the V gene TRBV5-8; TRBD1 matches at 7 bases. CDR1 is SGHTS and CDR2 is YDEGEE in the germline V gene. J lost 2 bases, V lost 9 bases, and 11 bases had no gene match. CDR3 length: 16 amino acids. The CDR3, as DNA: TGTGCCACCGTTATCCCTACAGGGGCTGGGGCCAACGTCCTGACTTTC. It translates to CATVIPTGAGANVLTF.

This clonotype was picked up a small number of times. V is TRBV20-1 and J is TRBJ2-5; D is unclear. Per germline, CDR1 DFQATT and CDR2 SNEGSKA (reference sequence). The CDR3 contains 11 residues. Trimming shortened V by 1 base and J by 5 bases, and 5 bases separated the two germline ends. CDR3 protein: CSARVAETQYF. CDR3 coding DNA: TGCAGTGCTAGAGTTGCGGAGACCCAGTACTTC.

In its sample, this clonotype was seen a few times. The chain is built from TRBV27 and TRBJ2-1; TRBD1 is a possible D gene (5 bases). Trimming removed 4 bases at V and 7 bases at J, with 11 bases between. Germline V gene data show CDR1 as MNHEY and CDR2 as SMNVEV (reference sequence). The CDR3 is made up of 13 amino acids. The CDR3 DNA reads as TGTGCCAGCAGTTCCCTAGGGGCAAATGAGCAGTTCTTC. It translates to CASSSLGANEQFF.

The CDR3 loop reads CSVEDDSSGNTIYF. The CDR3 DNA is TGCAGCGTTGAGGACGATAGCTCTGGAAACACCATATATTTT. The chain couples TRBV29-1 to TRBJ1-3; D call uncertain. Trimming left V 3 bases short and J 0 bases short, with 9 bases between. The length of the CDR3 is 14 residues. Germline assignment: CDR1 SQVTM and CDR2 ANQGSEA.

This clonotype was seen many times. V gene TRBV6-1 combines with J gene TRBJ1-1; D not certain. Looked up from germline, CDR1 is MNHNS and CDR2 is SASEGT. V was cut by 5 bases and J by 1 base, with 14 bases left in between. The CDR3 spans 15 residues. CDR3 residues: CASSMGWERNTEAFF. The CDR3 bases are TGTGCCAGCAGTATGGGCTGGGAGCGGAACACTGAAGCTTTCTTT.

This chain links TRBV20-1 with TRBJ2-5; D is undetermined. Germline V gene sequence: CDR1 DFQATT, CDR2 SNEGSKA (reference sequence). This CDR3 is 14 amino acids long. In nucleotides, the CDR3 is TGCAGCCCATCAGTGGGTCCTAAAAGTGGGACCCAGTACTTC. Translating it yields CSPSVGPKSGTQYF.

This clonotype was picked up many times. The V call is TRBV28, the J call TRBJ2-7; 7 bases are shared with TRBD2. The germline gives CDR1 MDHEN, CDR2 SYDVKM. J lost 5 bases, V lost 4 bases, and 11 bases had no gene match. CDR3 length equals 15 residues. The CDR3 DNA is TGTGCCAGCAGTTCCTCACTAGCGTTTTCAGACGAGCAGTACTTC. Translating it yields CASSSSLAFSDEQYF.

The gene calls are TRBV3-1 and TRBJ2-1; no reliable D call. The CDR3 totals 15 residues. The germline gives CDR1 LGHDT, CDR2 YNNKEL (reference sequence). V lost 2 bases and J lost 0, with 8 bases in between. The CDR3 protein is CASSQIASSYNEQFF. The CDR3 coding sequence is TGTGCCAGCAGCCAAATAGCTTCCTCCTACAATGAGCAGTTCTTC.

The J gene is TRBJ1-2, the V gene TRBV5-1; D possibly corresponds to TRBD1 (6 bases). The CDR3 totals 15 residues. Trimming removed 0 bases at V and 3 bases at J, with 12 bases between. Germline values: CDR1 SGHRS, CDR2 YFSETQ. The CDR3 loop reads CASSLETGLDYGYTF. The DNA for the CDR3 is TGCGCCAGCAGCTTGGAGACAGGATTAGACTATGGCTACACCTTC.

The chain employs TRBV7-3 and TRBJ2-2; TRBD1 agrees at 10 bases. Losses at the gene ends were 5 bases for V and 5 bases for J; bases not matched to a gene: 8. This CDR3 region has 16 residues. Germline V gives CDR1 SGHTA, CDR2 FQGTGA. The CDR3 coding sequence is TGTGCCAGCAGCCCCCGGGACAGGGGATTAACCGGGGAGCTGTTTTTT. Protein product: CASSPRDRGLTGELFF. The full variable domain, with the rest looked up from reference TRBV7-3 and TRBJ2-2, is GAGVSQTPSNKVTEKGKYVELRCDPISGHTALYWYRQSLGQGPEFLIYFQGTGAADDSGLPNDRFFAVRPEGSVSTLKIQRTERGDSAVYLCASSPRDRGLTGELFFGEGSRLTVL.

In DNA, the CDR3 is TGTGCCAGCAGCTTAGCATCGGGACTAGCGGGAGTGGATACGCAGTATTTT. Its protein product is CASSLASGLAGVDTQYF. The chain employs TRBV11-2 and TRBJ2-3; TRBD2 matches at 14 bases. Trimming took 1 base from V and 6 from J; bases not matched to a gene: 6. There are 17 residues in the CDR3. Germline V lookup: CDR1 SGHAT, CDR2 FQNNGV.

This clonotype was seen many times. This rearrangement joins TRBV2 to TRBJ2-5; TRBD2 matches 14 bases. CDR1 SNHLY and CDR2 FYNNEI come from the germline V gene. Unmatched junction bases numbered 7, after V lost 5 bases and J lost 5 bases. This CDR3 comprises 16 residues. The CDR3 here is CASSPGLAGGGETQYF. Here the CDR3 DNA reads TGTGCCAGCAGTCCCGGACTAGCGGGAGGAGGGGAGACCCAGTACTTC.

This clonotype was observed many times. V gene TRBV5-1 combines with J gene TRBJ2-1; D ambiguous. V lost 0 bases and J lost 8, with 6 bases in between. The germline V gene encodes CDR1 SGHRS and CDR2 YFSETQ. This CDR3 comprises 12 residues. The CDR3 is CASSLAGHEQFF. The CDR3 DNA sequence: TGCGCCAGCAGCTTGGCGGGTCATGAGCAGTTCTTC.

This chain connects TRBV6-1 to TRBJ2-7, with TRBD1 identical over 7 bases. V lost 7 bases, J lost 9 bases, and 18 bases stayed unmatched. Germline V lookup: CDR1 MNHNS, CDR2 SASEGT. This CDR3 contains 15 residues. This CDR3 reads CASKKTGESLHPQYF. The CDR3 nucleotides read TGTGCCAGCAAAAAAACAGGGGAATCCTTACATCCGCAGTACTTC.